This T cell receptor beta chain originates from a study of shared clonotypes between healthy human individuals. Sorted-subset replicate PCR reactions contained 200 to 250 ng DNA, corresponding to some 30,000 T cell genomes. Here immunoSEQ multiplex PCR was the method, and the copy in TCRdb shows in-frame clones only, minus some. The sample has about 2 million clones; over 85% are singletons. Note on this clone: Its antigen is not known.

Points from the study as a whole: Several donors showed sharing of about 4.7% of naive CD4 clonotypes. Among non-shared clonotypes, generation probabilities were lower than among those shared by all four donors.

Naive CD8 isolation took CD45RO-negative cells positively selected for CCR7 and excluded terminally differentiated effector memory CD45RA+ cells. All donors were healthy HIV-negative adults lacking recent acute infections or vaccinations. The receptor comes from a man between 18 and 35 years old in good health. The specimen sequenced was naive CD8+ T cells sorted from blood.

CDR3 loop: CASSEGQHYNSPLHF. DNA for the CDR3: TGTGCCAGCAGCGAGGGACAGCACTATAATTCACCCCTCCACTTT. The genes are TRBV9 and TRBJ1-6, with TRBD1 identical over 7 bases. Germline assignment: CDR1 SGDLS and CDR2 YYNGEE. Germline trimming cut 3 bases from V and 3 bases from J; bases unmatched to any gene: 3. The CDR3 has 15 residues. The full variable domain, completed using reference TRBV9 and TRBJ1-6, is DSGVTQTPKHLITATGQRVTLRCSPRSGDLSVYWYQQSLDQGLQFLIQYYNGEERAKGNILERFSAQQFPDLHSELNLSSLELGDSALYFCASSEGQHYNSPLHFGNGTRLTVT.